The next 20 T cell receptor beta chains were all read from a single sample in a study of human T cells and chemical hapten exposure. Time point described: patch test 1, 2 weeks after DPC sensitization. Documented treatment: therapeutic diphenylcyclopropenone sensitization with weekly scalp DPC. From the RACE reads, TCRdb called clonotypes with MiXCR, one entry per CDR3 protein. The sample includes about 80,000 distinct CDR3 sequences, 6% to 9% of them seen just once. The sequenced sample was whole blood, obtained in connection with sensitization to the hapten diphenylcyclopropenone (DPC). Receptors were obtained from a woman in her 30s with alopecia areata. Some clones in this sample may be carry-over from other donors' samples.

This clonotype was counted at least ten times. The rearrangement uses TRBV6-1 and TRBJ1-1, with 9 bases that match TRBD1. The junction had 4 bases not matched to a gene; V was cut back by 5 bases and J by 3 bases. The germline CDR1 and CDR2 sequences are MNHNS and SASEGT. This CDR3 is built from 14 residues. The chain's CDR3 is CASSIRDRDTEAFF. CDR3 in DNA: TGTGCCAGCAGTATCCGGGACAGGGACACTGAAGCTTTCTTT.

This clonotype was observed at least ten times. The chain links TRBV2 to TRBJ1-5; 7 nucleotides align to TRBD1. The CDR3 runs to 13 residues. J lost 7 bases, V lost 8 bases, and 8 bases had no gene match. Germline values: CDR1 SNHLY, CDR2 FYNNEI. CDR3 residues: CASGTGDHQPQHF. Written as DNA, the CDR3 is TGTGCCAGCGGAACAGGGGATCACCAGCCCCAGCATTTT.

This clonotype was seen only a few times. CDR3 loop: CASSQGTGSYEKLFF. The DNA for the CDR3 is TGTGCCAGCAGCCAGGGGACAGGGTCTTATGAAAAACTGTTTTTT. This chain joins TRBV3-1 and TRBJ1-4; 9 bases map to TRBD1. The CDR3 has 15 amino acids. From germline, CDR1 is LGHDT and CDR2 YNNKEL (reference sequence). Trimming removed 3 bases from V and 6 bases from J; junction bases left unmatched: 5.

This clonotype was seen many times. The gene calls are TRBV14 and TRBJ2-3; maybe TRBD2 (5 bases). Germline CDR1 is SGHDN and CDR2 is FVKESK. Trimming stripped 0 bases from V and 7 bases from J, with 11 bases between. The CDR3 covers 14 residues. The DNA for the CDR3 is TGTGCCAGCAGCCAAGATAGGGAGCCCCATACGCAGTATTTT. Its protein product is CASSQDREPHTQYF.

The gene calls are TRBV19 and TRBJ1-1; D is undetermined. Trimming shortened V by 7 bases and J by 0 bases, and 21 bases separated the two germline ends. The CDR3 is made up of 17 amino acids. Germline assignment: CDR1 LNHDA and CDR2 SQIVND (reference sequence). CDR3 protein: CASTNPWAADMNTEAFF. The CDR3 DNA reads as TGTGCCAGTACCAACCCGTGGGCAGCCGATATGAACACTGAAGCTTTCTTT.

This clonotype was seen only a few times. V and J are TRBV6-6 and TRBJ2-7; TRBD2 might be the D (8 bases). Between the trimmed V and J ends, which lost 2 bases and 3 bases, there was a span of 17 bases. Germline CDR1 reads MNHNY; CDR2 reads SVGAGI (reference sequence). This CDR3 spans 16 amino acids. The CDR3 coding sequence is TGTGCCAGCAGTTACACGGGGGGGACAGTAGTCTACGAGCAGTACTTC. This encodes CASSYTGGTVVYEQYF.

The V and J genes are TRBV5-4 and TRBJ1-1, with D unclear. Per the germline V gene, CDR1 is SGHNT and CDR2 is YYREEE (reference sequence). V was clipped by 3 bases and J by 4 bases, with 16 bases between them. The CDR3 length is 15 residues. CDR3 in DNA: TGTGCCAGCAGCTGGGGAGCCTTAGAGGTCACTGAAGCTTTCTTT. Its protein is CASSWGALEVTEAFF.

This clonotype was seen repeatedly, ten times or more. The chain recombines TRBV20-1 with TRBJ1-1; D is possibly TRBD1 (5 bases). The CDR3 totals 11 residues. Germline values: CDR1 DFQATT, CDR2 SNEGSKA (reference sequence). Deletions cut 5 bases from V and 6 bases from J, with 10 bases between. The CDR3 DNA sequence: TGCAGTGCTCCAGGGACGGCTGAAGCTTTCTTT. The encoded protein is CSAPGTAEAFF.

V and J are TRBV5-1 and TRBJ1-6; D is unresolved. Deletions cut 0 bases from V and 9 bases from J, with 16 bases between. There are 16 residues in the CDR3. The V gene's germline CDR1 is SGHRS and CDR2 YFSETQ. The CDR3 region has the DNA TGCGCCAGCAGCTTGGTAGGAGGAGGCCCGATTTCACCCCTCCACTTT. Translated, it gives CASSLVGGGPISPLHF. The complete variable domain, with remaining parts taken from reference TRBV5-1 and TRBJ1-6, reads KAGVTQTPRYLIKTRGQQVTLSCSPISGHRSVSWYQQTPGQGLQFLFEYFSETQRNKGNFPGRFSGRQFSNSRSEMNVSTLELGDSALYLCASSLVGGGPISPLHFGNGTRLTVT.

This clonotype came up many times. The chain uses TRBV20-1 and TRBJ2-5; D unresolved. Germline-derived CDR1 and CDR2 are DFQATT and SNEGSKA (reference sequence). The ends were cut back, 6 bases at V and 2 bases at J, with 10 bases in the middle. The CDR3 extends over 12 amino acids. In nucleotides, the CDR3 is TGCAGTGCCCATTTCTTACAAGAGACCCAGTACTTC. The encoded protein is CSAHFLQETQYF.

Ten or more counts support this clonotype. V and J are TRBV12-3 or TRBV12-4 and TRBJ1-4, with D perhaps TRBD1 (5 bases). The CDR3 covers 17 residues. V was cut by 5 bases and J by 0 bases, with 16 bases left in between. The CDR3 reads CASSLWGGGATNEKLFF. The CDR3, as DNA: TGTGCCAGCAGTCTATGGGGGGGAGGCGCAACTAATGAAAAACTGTTTTTT.

The CDR3 loop is CASSTGANQPQHF. The CDR3 DNA reads TGTGCCAGCAGTACAGGGGCCAATCAGCCCCAGCATTTT. The V gene is TRBV6-6, the J gene TRBJ1-5; 7 nucleotides line up with TRBD1. The CDR3 loop spans 13 amino acids. Germline V CDR1 and CDR2: MNHNY, SVGAGI (reference sequence). J gave up 3 bases and V 5 bases, and 1 base lay outside the gene matches.

The J gene is TRBJ2-1, the V gene TRBV5-5; D perhaps matches TRBD2 (6 bases). Germline values: CDR1 SGHKS, CDR2 YYEKEE (reference sequence). Trimming removed 0 bases at V and 4 bases at J, with 14 bases between. CDR3 length: 16 residues. The CDR3: CASSLGEAVIYNEQFF. CDR3 in DNA: TGTGCCAGCAGCTTGGGGGAGGCCGTAATTTACAATGAGCAGTTCTTC.

The chain uses TRBV4-2 and TRBJ2-5; 10 nucleotides match TRBD2. Germline CDR1 is LGHNA and CDR2 is YNFKEQ. V gave up 0 bases and J gave up 7 bases; unmatched junction bases: 11. This CDR3 is 17 amino acids long. In DNA, the CDR3 is TGTGCCAGCAGCCAAGATCAGAGCGGGGGGGCCGGTGGGACCCAGTACTTC. Its protein product is CASSQDQSGGAGGTQYF.

The sample holds many counts of this clonotype. The chain joins TRBV7-9 to TRBJ2-5; 7 bases are shared with TRBD1. CDR1 and CDR2 from the germline V gene are SEHNR and FQNEAQ (reference sequence). With 3 bases clipped from V and 0 bases from J, the junction kept 1 base outside the gene matches. The CDR3 sequence is 14 residues long. The CDR3 DNA is TGTGCCAGCAGCTTCGGGACAGACCAAGAGACCCAGTACTTC. It specifies CASSFGTDQETQYF.

This clonotype was observed at least ten times. The chain couples TRBV5-6 to TRBJ2-5; TRBD2 aligns across 10 bases. The length of the CDR3 is 14 residues. V was pared by 6 bases and J by 1 base, with 3 bases of the junction left unmatched. Looked up from germline, CDR1 is SGHDT and CDR2 is YYEEEE. CDR3 in DNA: TGTGCCAGCAAACTAGCGGGACTCCAAGAGACCCAGTACTTC. It encodes CASKLAGLQETQYF.

The chain joins TRBV2 to TRBJ1-3; 8 bases are shared with TRBD1. CDR1 SNHLY and CDR2 FYNNEI come from the germline V gene. The J segment lost 0 bases and the V segment lost 7 bases, leaving 8 bases of the junction unmatched. CDR3 length: 16 amino acids. CDR3 nucleotide sequence: TGTGCCAGCAATAAGGACAGGGACTACTCTGGAAACACCATATATTTT. The encoded protein is CASNKDRDYSGNTIYF.

The sample holds a few counts of this clonotype. The V gene is TRBV29-1, the J gene TRBJ2-1; D perhaps matches TRBD2 (5 bases). Germline V CDR1 and CDR2: SQVTM, ANQGSEA. Between the trimmed V and J ends, which lost 2 bases and 12 bases, there was a span of 8 bases. The CDR3 consists of 10 residues. This CDR3 is CSVESGLQFF. In DNA, the CDR3 is TGCAGCGTTGAAAGCGGTCTGCAGTTCTTC.

This clonotype was found many times. An end of the junction differs from the germline gene, which may be a read error. The chain carries TRBV29-1 and TRBJ2-7; 12 nucleotides agree with TRBD1. The CDR3 consists of 11 residues. Germline V gene sequence: CDR1 SQVTM, CDR2 ANQGSEA. The chain's CDR3 is CSVGGTGGLDF. The CDR3 DNA is TGCAGCGTTGGGGGGACAGGGGGCTTGGACTTC.

This clonotype was seen a few times. The chain joins TRBV12-3 or TRBV12-4 to TRBJ1-1; D may be TRBD1 (6 bases). This CDR3 is 16 amino acids long. V lost 6 bases, J lost 0 bases, and 17 bases lay in between. The CDR3 loop is CASSHDRMLMNTEAFF. The CDR3 DNA is TGTGCCAGCAGCCACGACAGGATGCTCATGAACACTGAAGCTTTCTTT.